Listed here are 10 T cell receptor beta chains from one sample, sequenced in a study of T-cell reconstitution after alpha-beta-depleted transplantation in children. The library targeted TCRbeta and was prepared with unique molecular identifiers. TCRdb used MiXCR to reprocess the PCR reads, holding one entry per CDR3 protein. The profile shows fewer than 550,000 distinct CDR3 sequences, about an eighth of them singletons. The material sequenced was PBMCs, mostly from graft donor cells, taken 180 days after TCRalphabeta/CD19-depleted stem cell transplant. The receptors stem from a female patient aged 2 to 10 who had a stem cell transplant for aplastic anemia, so the T cells may come from the graft donor.

This clonotype was seen only a few times. V usage is TRBV10-3 and J usage is TRBJ2-6; weak D call: TRBD1 (6 bases). The V end lost 10 bases, the J end lost 0 bases, and 19 bases lay between the germline ends. The V gene's germline CDR1 is ENHRY and CDR2 SYGVKD. There are 17 residues in the CDR3. The chain's CDR3 is CATNLQGLSSGANVLTF. CDR3 coding DNA: TGTGCCACCAACCTACAGGGATTGAGCTCTGGGGCCAACGTCCTGACTTTC.

This clonotype was detected only a few times. This chain connects TRBV21-1 to TRBJ2-1. TRBV21-1 is assigned pseudogene status. The CDR3 is made up of 15 amino acids. For the CDR3, the DNA is TGTGCCAGCAGCCTAAGGGTTAGCTCCTACAATGAGCAGTTCTTC. Its translation is CASSLRVSSYNEQFF.

A few counts support this clonotype. The rearrangement links TRBV29-1 to TRBJ2-3; 16 bases are a match to TRBD2. This CDR3 comprises 18 residues. Per germline, CDR1 SQVTM and CDR2 ANQGSEA. Unmatched junction bases numbered 17, after V lost 6 bases and J lost 8 bases. The CDR3: CSVWGLAGGPSWGVTQYF. CDR3 nucleotides: TGCAGCGTCTGGGGACTAGCGGGAGGGCCGTCATGGGGTGTTACGCAGTATTTT.

The genes are TRBV12-5 and TRBJ2-6; no clear D gene. The V gene's germline CDR1 is LGHNT and CDR2 FRNRAP. The CDR3 is 12 amino acids. V was trimmed by 6 bases and J by 3 bases, leaving 3 bases between them. The CDR3 is CASGFGANVLTF. The CDR3 nucleotides read TGTGCTAGTGGGTTTGGGGCCAACGTCCTGACTTTC.

The sample holds many counts of this clonotype. The rearrangement links TRBV20-1 to TRBJ2-1; 8 bases agree with TRBD2. From germline, CDR1 is DFQATT and CDR2 SNEGSKA (reference sequence). The CDR3 has 15 amino acids. V trimming: 1 base; J trimming: 6 bases; junction bases outside the gene matches: 8. CDR3 sequence: CSARVAGGRSNEQFF. The CDR3 DNA sequence: TGCAGTGCTAGAGTTGCGGGGGGCCGGAGCAATGAGCAGTTCTTC.

This clonotype has a handful of counts. The V call is TRBV15, the J call TRBJ1-5, with TRBD1 matching 9 bases. This CDR3 comprises 15 residues. Germline CDR1 and CDR2: LNHNV and YYDKDF (reference sequence). The V segment lost 2 bases and the J segment 7 bases; nucleotides outside the gene matches: 6. CDR3 in amino acids: CATSRWDRVNQPQHF. The CDR3, as DNA: TGTGCCACCAGCAGATGGGACAGGGTCAACCAGCCCCAGCATTTT.

The table lists this clonotype with a few counts. The CDR3 loop is CASSFSPRSYGYTF. CDR3 in DNA: TGTGCCAGCAGTTTTTCCCCCAGAAGCTATGGCTACACCTTC. The chain is built from TRBV12-3 or TRBV12-4 and TRBJ1-2; no clear D gene. The CDR3 sequence is 14 residues long. Trimming removed 3 bases from V and 4 bases from J, with 12 bases in between.

The V gene is TRBV12-3 or TRBV12-4, the J gene TRBJ1-5; 8 bases fit TRBD1. J gave up 5 bases and V 6 bases, and 9 bases lay outside the gene matches. The CDR3 has 15 amino acids. This CDR3 is CASRPDRAGDQPQHF. In nucleotides, the CDR3 is TGTGCCAGCAGACCGGACAGGGCAGGGGATCAGCCCCAGCATTTT.

This clonotype was picked up many times. The chain uses TRBV29-1 and TRBJ2-1, with 11 bases that match TRBD2. V was clipped by 6 bases and J by 0 bases; unmatched bases: 7. Germline V CDR1 and CDR2: SQVTM, ANQGSEA. The CDR3 is 16 residues long. CDR3 loop: CSVGTSGRSSYNEQFF. Here the CDR3 DNA reads TGCAGCGTCGGGACTAGCGGAAGGAGCTCCTACAATGAGCAGTTCTTC.

CDR3 in amino acids: CASSPGTGGLRHTEAFF. CDR3 coding DNA: TGCGCCAGCAGCCCCGGGACAGGGGGACTCCGGCACACTGAAGCTTTCTTT. The chain joins TRBV5-1 to TRBJ1-1; the match to TRBD1 covers 11 bases. The CDR3 runs to 17 residues. Germline CDR1 SGHRS, CDR2 YFSETQ. Trimming at V came to 4 bases and at J to 3 bases, leaving 11 bases not matched to a gene.